The 11 T cell receptor beta chains below come from one sample, sequenced in a study of beta chain features in type 1 diabetes. Isolated RNA was reverse transcribed in full, so expressed TCRB transcripts were sequenced. TCRdb keeps only in-frame clones here, not all; method: immunoSEQ multiplex PCR. The sample shows a few hundred thousand clones, 9.5% to 10% of them seen only once. These receptors are not linked to any known antigen. Whole-study results and caveats: Moderately but significantly shorter TCRB CDR3s were found in Type 1 diabetes patients in all four CD4+ subsets.

The specimen sequenced was central memory CD4+ T cells from blood. The receptors originated from a man between 25 and 39 years old with type 1 diabetes.

The chain carries TRBV5-1 and TRBJ2-7; D unresolved. Germline V gives CDR1 SGHRS, CDR2 YFSETQ. This CDR3 has 12 residues. The V end lost 0 bases, the J end lost 6 bases, and 7 bases lay between the germline ends. DNA of the CDR3: TGCGCCAGCAGCTTGGGGCAAACCGAGCAGTACTTC. Amino acids: CASSLGQTEQYF.

This clone was seen only a few times. The rearrangement joins TRBV6-1 to TRBJ2-1; 9 bases match TRBD1. Germline V gene lookup returns CDR1 MNHNS and CDR2 SASEGT. J lost 4 bases, V lost 10 bases, and 11 bases had no gene match. There are 15 residues in the CDR3. CDR3 sequence: CATLGGTGFYNEQFF. CDR3 sequence (DNA): TGTGCCACCCTAGGGGGGACAGGGTTTTACAATGAGCAGTTCTTC.

The V call is TRBV6-5, the J call TRBJ2-3; D gene uncertain. Per the germline V gene, CDR1 is MNHEY and CDR2 is SVGAGI. The germline V and J ends were trimmed by 0 bases and 2 bases, with 9 bases remaining between them. CDR3 length: 15 residues. Here the CDR3 reads CASSYSGAATDTQYF. In DNA form, the CDR3 reads TGTGCCAGCAGTTACTCTGGAGCAGCCACAGATACGCAGTATTTT.

V usage is TRBV5-4 and J usage is TRBJ1-1, with D maybe TRBD1 (5 bases). V lost 5 bases to trimming and J lost 8 bases, with 16 bases between them. Per germline, CDR1 SGHNT and CDR2 YYREEE (reference sequence). The CDR3 is 13 residues long. The chain's CDR3 is CASSWIVWTEAFF. In DNA form, the CDR3 reads TGTGCCAGCAGTTGGATAGTATGGACAGAAGCTTTCTTT.

This clone was seen only a few times. CDR3 amino acids: CASLEFTSGRGYTF. The CDR3 nucleotides read TGTGCCAGCCTGGAATTTACCTCGGGGAGGGGCTACACCTTC. V and J are TRBV5-6 and TRBJ1-2; D gene uncertain. This CDR3 is 14 amino acids long. Trimming left V 7 bases short and J 8 bases short, with 21 bases between. CDR1 and CDR2 from the germline V gene are SGHDT and YYEEEE.

The chain links TRBV4-1 to TRBJ2-3, with 8 bases lining up with TRBD2. The CDR3 is 16 residues long. V lost 0 bases and J lost 6; bases outside the gene matches: 8. Germline V gives CDR1 MGHRA, CDR2 YSYEKL. The CDR3 loop reads CASSQEAQREFDTQYF. The DNA of the CDR3 is TGCGCCAGCAGCCAAGAAGCACAGCGGGAGTTCGATACGCAGTATTTT.

The J gene is TRBJ1-2, the V gene TRBV5-1; 7 bases align to TRBD1. The trim removed 5 bases at V and 7 bases at J, leaving 8 bases unmatched. Germline V gives CDR1 SGHRS, CDR2 YFSETQ. The CDR3 contains 13 residues. CDR3: CASRFDRDLGYTF. The CDR3 nucleotides read TGCGCCAGCAGATTCGACAGGGACCTTGGCTACACCTTC.

The chain carries TRBV29-1 and TRBJ1-4; D not certain. Germline V lookup: CDR1 SQVTM, CDR2 ANQGSEA. The CDR3 length is 15 residues. V lost 8 bases and J 4 bases, leaving 20 bases between the germline ends. The CDR3: CSPKSRTVSNEKLFF. The CDR3, as DNA: TGCAGCCCAAAGTCCAGGACGGTCAGTAATGAAAAACTGTTTTTT. The full variable domain, completed using reference TRBV29-1 and TRBJ1-4, is SAVISQKPSRDICQRGTSLTIQCQVDSQVTMMFWYRQQPGQSLTLIATANQGSEATYESGFVIDKFPISRPNLTFSTLTVSNMSPEDSSIYLCSPKSRTVSNEKLFFGSGTQLSVL.

V is TRBV9 and J is TRBJ2-3; D call uncertain. Per the germline V gene, CDR1 is SGDLS and CDR2 is YYNGEE. The CDR3 extends over 14 amino acids. Between the trimmed V and J ends, which lost 3 bases and 0 bases, there was a span of 8 bases. The DNA for the CDR3 is TGTGCCAGCAGCGACTTAGCAAGCACAGATACGCAGTATTTT. It is translated as CASSDLASTDTQYF.

The gene calls are TRBV11-3 and TRBJ2-2, with D perhaps TRBD1 (5 bases). The ends were cut back, 1 base at V and 2 bases at J, with 8 bases in the middle. This CDR3 has 15 residues. CDR1 and CDR2 from the germline V gene are SGHNT and YENEEA. In nucleotides, the CDR3 is TGTGCCAGCAGCTTAGGACAGCGAAACACCGGGGAGCTGTTTTTT. Protein: CASSLGQRNTGELFF.

The chain couples TRBV4-1 to TRBJ2-1, with 7 nucleotides matching TRBD1. Germline values: CDR1 MGHRA, CDR2 YSYEKL. The V and J ends lost 5 bases and 4 bases, in that order; junction bases with no gene match: 14. The CDR3 has 17 amino acids. The CDR3, as DNA: TGCGCCAGCAGCAAGACAACAGGGGTCACGGGTTACAATGAGCAGTTCTTC. This codes for CASSKTTGVTGYNEQFF.